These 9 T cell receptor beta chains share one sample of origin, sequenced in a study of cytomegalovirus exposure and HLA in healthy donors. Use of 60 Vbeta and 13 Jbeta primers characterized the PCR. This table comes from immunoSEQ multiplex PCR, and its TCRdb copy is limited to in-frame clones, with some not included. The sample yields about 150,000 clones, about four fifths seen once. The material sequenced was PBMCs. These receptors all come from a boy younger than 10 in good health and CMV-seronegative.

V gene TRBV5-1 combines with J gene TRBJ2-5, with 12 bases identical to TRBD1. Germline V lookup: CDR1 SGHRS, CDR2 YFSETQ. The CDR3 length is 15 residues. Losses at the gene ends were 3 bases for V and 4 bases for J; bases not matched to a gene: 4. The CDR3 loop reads CASSSGTGGVETQYF. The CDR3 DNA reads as TGCGCCAGCAGCTCCGGGACAGGGGGCGTAGAGACCCAGTACTTC.

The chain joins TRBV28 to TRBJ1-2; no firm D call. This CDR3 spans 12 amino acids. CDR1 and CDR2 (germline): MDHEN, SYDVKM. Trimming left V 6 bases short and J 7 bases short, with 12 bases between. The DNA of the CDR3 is TGTGCCAGCAGGCCAAGGCGGAGTGGCTACACCTTC. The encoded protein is CASRPRRSGYTF.

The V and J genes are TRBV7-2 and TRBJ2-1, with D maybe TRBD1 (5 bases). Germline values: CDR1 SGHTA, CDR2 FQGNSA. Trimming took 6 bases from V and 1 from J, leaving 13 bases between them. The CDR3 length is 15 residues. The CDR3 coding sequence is TGTGCCAGCAGTAAACAGGTAATATCCTACAATGAGCAGTTCTTC. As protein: CASSKQVISYNEQFF.

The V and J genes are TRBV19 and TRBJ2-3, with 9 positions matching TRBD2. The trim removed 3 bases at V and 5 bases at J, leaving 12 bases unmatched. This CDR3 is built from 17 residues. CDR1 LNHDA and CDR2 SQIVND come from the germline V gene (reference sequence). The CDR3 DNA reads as TGTGCCAGTAGTATTGATTGGCTAGCGGGAAAGGGAGATACGCAGTATTTT. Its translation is CASSIDWLAGKGDTQYF. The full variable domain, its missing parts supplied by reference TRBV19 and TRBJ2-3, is DGGITQSPKYLFRKEGQNVTLSCEQNLNHDAMYWYRQDPGQGLRLIYYSQIVNDFQKGDIAEGYSVSREKKESFPLTVTSAQKNPTAFYLCASSIDWLAGKGDTQYFGPGTRLTVL.

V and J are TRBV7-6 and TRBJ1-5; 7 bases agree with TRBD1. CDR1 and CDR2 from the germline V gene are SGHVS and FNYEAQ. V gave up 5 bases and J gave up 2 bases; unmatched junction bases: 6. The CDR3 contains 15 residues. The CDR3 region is CASSLLDRGNQPQHF. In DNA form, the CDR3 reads TGTGCCAGCAGCCTACTAGACAGGGGCAATCAGCCCCAGCATTTT.

CDR3 nucleotide sequence: TGCGCCAGCAGCCAAGTTCCGGGACAGGGGAACATTCAGTACTTC. This encodes CASSQVPGQGNIQYF. The rearrangement joins TRBV4-1 to TRBJ2-4; 10 bases fit TRBD1. V lost 1 base and J lost 7; bases outside the gene matches: 4. The length of the CDR3 is 15 residues. CDR1 and CDR2 from the germline V gene are MGHRA and YSYEKL.

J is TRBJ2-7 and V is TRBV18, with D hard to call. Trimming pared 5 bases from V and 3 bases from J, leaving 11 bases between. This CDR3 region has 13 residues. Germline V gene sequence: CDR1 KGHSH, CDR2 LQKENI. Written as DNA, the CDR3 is TGTGCCAGCTCAGCCCAGCGCGGCTACGAGCAGTACTTC. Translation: CASSAQRGYEQYF.

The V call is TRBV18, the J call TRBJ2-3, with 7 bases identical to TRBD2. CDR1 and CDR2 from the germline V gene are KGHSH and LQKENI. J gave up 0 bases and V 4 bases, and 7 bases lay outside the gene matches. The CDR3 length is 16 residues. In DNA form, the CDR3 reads TGTGCCAGCTCACAGGCTCTAGCGGCTAGCACAGATACGCAGTATTTT. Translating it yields CASSQALAASTDTQYF.

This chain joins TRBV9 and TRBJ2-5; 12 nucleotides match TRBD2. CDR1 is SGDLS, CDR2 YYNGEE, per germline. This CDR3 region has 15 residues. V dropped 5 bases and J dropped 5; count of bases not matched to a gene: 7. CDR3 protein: CASSKASGREETQYF. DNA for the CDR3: TGTGCCAGCAGTAAGGCTAGCGGGAGGGAGGAGACCCAGTACTTC.